Shown below are 14 T cell receptor beta chains from a single sample sequenced in a study of T-cell memory formation after mild COVID-19. In TCRdb, the 5' RACE reads were re-called with MiXCR into one record per CDR3 protein. The table lists 400,000 or so distinct CDR3 sequences, 20% of them singletons. Sequenced input: PBMCs or a T cell subset sorted from them (not recorded which). These receptors all stem from an adult woman who had mild COVID-19 (a few samples of this study predate the infection). Cell type and time point are not known.

This clonotype has just a few counts. CDR3 sequence: CASGEGSGKGKNEQYF. The CDR3 DNA reads TGTGCCAGCGGAGAGGGATCGGGGAAAGGAAAAAACGAGCAGTACTTC. The J gene is TRBJ2-7, the V gene TRBV9; maybe TRBD2 (5 bases). Germline loops: CDR1 SGDLS, CDR2 YYNGEE. Deletions cut 7 bases from V and 5 bases from J, with 25 bases between. The CDR3 loop spans 16 amino acids.

This clonotype showed up just a few times. The chain has TRBV7-6 and TRBJ2-7; 8 bases are shared with TRBD1. The V gene end was trimmed by 4 bases and the J gene end by 4 bases; junction bases not matched to a gene: 12. Germline V gene data show CDR1 as SGHVS and CDR2 as FNYEAQ. CDR3 length equals 16 residues. The CDR3 DNA reads as TGTGCCAGCAGCTCCAGGGGGCGGATAAATGGGTACGAGCAGTACTTC. Encoded protein: CASSSRGRINGYEQYF. The full variable domain, with the rest looked up from reference TRBV7-6 and TRBJ2-7, is GAGVSQSPRYKVTKRGQDVALRCDPISGHVSLYWYRQALGQGPEFLTYFNYEAQQDKSGLPNDRFSAERPEGSISTLTIQRTEQRDSAMYRCASSSRGRINGYEQYFGPGTRLTVT.

The chain recombines TRBV12-3 or TRBV12-4 with TRBJ2-6, with no clear D. The CDR3 is 15 residues long. V dropped 3 bases and J dropped 0 bases, with 6 bases sitting between them. This CDR3 is CASSFPTSGANVLTF. CDR3 bases: TGTGCCAGCAGTTTTCCGACCTCTGGGGCCAACGTCCTGACTTTC.

This clonotype was observed a few times. V usage is TRBV7-9 and J usage is TRBJ1-1; no definite D call. CDR3 length: 14 residues. Germline CDR1 and CDR2: SEHNR and FQNEAQ (reference sequence). V lost 5 bases and J lost 2, with 12 bases in between. The DNA for the CDR3 is TGTGCCAGCAGCCCGCAGGTGTCAAACACTGAAGCTTTCTTT. Translated: CASSPQVSNTEAFF. Full variable domain (missing parts from reference TRBV7-9 and TRBJ1-1): DTGVSQNPRHKITKRGQNVTFRCDPISEHNRLYWYRQTLGQGPEFLTYFQNEAQLEKSRLLSDRFSAERPKGSFSTLEIQRTEQGDSAMYLCASSPQVSNTEAFFGQGTRLTVV.

The chain uses TRBV5-1 and TRBJ2-7; TRBD1 matches at 7 bases. The germline V gene encodes CDR1 SGHRS and CDR2 YFSETQ. V shed 0 bases, J shed 7 bases, and the junction held 10 bases outside the gene matches. This CDR3 comprises 15 residues. CDR3 sequence reads: CASSLEGTVPSEQYF. The CDR3 DNA follows: TGCGCCAGCAGCTTGGAGGGGACAGTCCCCTCTGAGCAGTACTTC.

The chain is built from TRBV9 and TRBJ2-2; unclear D gene. Germline values: CDR1 SGDLS, CDR2 YYNGEE. V gave up 3 bases and J gave up 4 bases, with 7 bases separating them. This CDR3 contains 13 residues. CDR3 sequence (DNA): TGTGCCAGCAGCGAAGGACCCACCGGGGAGCTGTTTTTT. Translation gives CASSEGPTGELFF.

Only a few counts were recorded for this clonotype. This chain links TRBV5-1 with TRBJ2-7; 11 nucleotides line up with TRBD2. Germline lookup yields CDR1 SGHRS and CDR2 YFSETQ. V lost 1 base, J lost 3 bases, and 3 bases stayed unmatched. CDR3 length: 15 residues. CDR3 nucleotide sequence: TGCGCCAGCAGCTTGAATAGCGGGGGGGACTACGAGCAGTACTTC. Translation: CASSLNSGGDYEQYF.

This clonotype was seen only a few times. The V and J genes are TRBV6-6 and TRBJ1-1; D uncertain. The V end lost 2 bases, the J end lost 1 base, and 14 bases lay between the germline ends. The germline CDR1 and CDR2 sequences are MNHNY and SVGAGI (reference sequence). CDR3 length equals 16 residues. The CDR3 protein is CASSYGPGESNTEAFF. DNA for the CDR3: TGTGCCAGCAGTTACGGGCCTGGGGAATCGAACACTGAAGCTTTCTTT.

The chain combines TRBV12-3 or TRBV12-4 with TRBJ2-2; 14 nucleotides agree with TRBD2. Unmatched junction bases numbered 7, after V lost 6 bases and J lost 1 base. The CDR3 runs 18 residues. CDR3 nucleotides: TGTGCCAGCAGCCTGACTAGCGGGAGGGCCCTGAACACCGGGGAGCTGTTTTTT. Translation: CASSLTSGRALNTGELFF.

The chain joins TRBV18 to TRBJ2-3; no clear D. Trimming stripped 1 base from V and 5 bases from J, with 7 bases between. The CDR3 consists of 13 residues. The germline CDR1 and CDR2 sequences are KGHSH and LQKENI. The CDR3: CASSPQWGDTQYF. CDR3 DNA: TGTGCCAGCTCACCACAATGGGGAGATACGCAGTATTTT.

This clonotype appeared a few times. The chain is built from TRBV24-1 and TRBJ2-7, with 11 bases identical to TRBD1. Losses at the gene ends were 9 bases for V and 2 bases for J; bases not matched to a gene: 5. The length of the CDR3 is 14 residues. Germline V gives CDR1 KGHDR, CDR2 SFDVKD. The CDR3 bases are TGTGCCACCGCACCGGGACAGGGGGCCTACGAGCAGTACTTC. It encodes CATAPGQGAYEQYF.

This clonotype was counted between two and nine times. CDR3 region: CASSSMTDKNIQYF. CDR3 sequence (DNA): TGCGCCAGCAGCTCGATGACAGATAAAAACATTCAGTACTTC. The chain has TRBV5-1 and TRBJ2-4; weak D call: TRBD1 (5 bases). Germline values: CDR1 SGHRS, CDR2 YFSETQ. The germline V and J ends were trimmed by 3 bases and 4 bases, with 11 bases remaining between them. This CDR3 contains 14 residues.

The chain has TRBV18 and TRBJ2-5; 8 nucleotides match TRBD1. J was trimmed by 4 bases and V by 3 bases; bases with no gene match: 13. This CDR3 comprises 17 residues. Germline loops: CDR1 KGHSH, CDR2 LQKENI. As DNA, the CDR3 is TGTGCCAGCTCACCCGGGACAGGACAAGGAGGGAGAGAGACCCAGTACTTC. Protein: CASSPGTGQGGRETQYF. The variable domain in full, with the rest retrieved from reference TRBV18 and TRBJ2-5, is NAGVMQNPRHLVRRRGQEARLRCSPMKGHSHVYWYRQLPEEGLKFMVYLQKENIIDESGMPKERFSAEFPKEGPSILRIQQVVRGDSAAYFCASSPGTGQGGRETQYFGPGTRLLVL.

CDR3 in DNA: TGTGCCAGCAGTCTAGGGGGCACGGTGGACCCCACTGAAGCTTTCTTT. This encodes CASSLGGTVDPTEAFF. The rearrangement joins TRBV25-1 to TRBJ1-1; 7 bases match TRBD1. There are 16 residues in the CDR3. Germline V gene sequence: CDR1 MGHDK, CDR2 SYGVNS. V shed 5 bases, J shed 4 bases, and the junction held 13 bases outside the gene matches.